Shown below are 19 T cell receptor beta chains from a single sample sequenced in a study of control samples from healthy donors and cancer patients. Here immunoSEQ multiplex PCR was the method, and the copy in TCRdb shows in-frame clones only, minus some. The sample lists some 130,000 clones, 90% to 95% occurring once. The sample was PBMCs. These receptors came from a man between 50 and 59 years old with head and neck cancer.

The CDR3 region has the DNA TGTGCCAGCGCAGGTGCCGGGGAGCTGTTTTTT. Amino acid sequence: CASAGAGELFF. V gene TRBV2 combines with J gene TRBJ2-2, with D uncertain. The CDR3 covers 11 residues. Trimming took 8 bases from V and 6 from J, leaving 7 bases between them. Germline V CDR1 and CDR2: SNHLY, FYNNEI.

This clone appeared a single time. The chain combines TRBV27 with TRBJ1-2; 9 nucleotides line up with TRBD1. The CDR3 spans 15 residues. Trimming cost V 5 bases and J 7 bases; bases outside gene matches: 11. Germline-derived CDR1 and CDR2 are MNHEY and SMNVEV (reference sequence). The CDR3 reads CASSPRQGVGVGYTF. The CDR3 DNA reads TGTGCCAGCAGTCCTAGACAGGGGGTAGGAGTTGGCTACACCTTC.

The genes are TRBV7-9 and TRBJ2-3; a possible D gene is TRBD2 (6 bases). Trimming cost V 0 bases and J 1 base, with 14 bases left between them. CDR1 SEHNR and CDR2 FQNEAQ come from the germline V gene (reference sequence). CDR3 length equals 17 residues. CDR3 sequence (DNA): TGTGCCAGCAGCTTAGCGAAGTTAAGGGAGGGCACAGATACGCAGTATTTT. Translating gives CASSLAKLREGTDTQYF.

The chain combines TRBV6-2 or TRBV6-3 with TRBJ2-3, with 7 bases that match TRBD2. Trimming cost V 5 bases and J 2 bases; bases outside gene matches: 10. The CDR3 covers 16 residues. From germline, CDR1 is MNHEY and CDR2 SVGEGT. CDR3 sequence: CASSLPGAGVTDTQYF. In DNA form, the CDR3 reads TGTGCCAGCAGTCTCCCTGGGGCGGGGGTCACAGATACGCAGTATTTT.

The chain combines TRBV7-2 with TRBJ2-7; D gene uncertain. Germline CDR1 SGHTA, CDR2 FQGNSA. The CDR3 is 11 residues long. V lost 2 bases and J lost 5, with 4 bases in between. The CDR3 DNA follows: TGTGCCAGCAGCTTAAACGACGAGCAGTACTTC. Amino acids: CASSLNDEQYF.

This clone was recorded once. The rearrangement links TRBV30 to TRBJ2-7; TRBD2 is a possible D gene (5 bases). Looked up from germline, CDR1 is GTSNPN and CDR2 is SVGIG (reference sequence). V shed 2 bases and J shed 3 bases, with 14 bases lying between them. CDR3 size: 14 residues. For the CDR3, the DNA is TGTGCCTGGAGTAGTATCCGGGGTCACTACGAGCAGTACTTC. This sequence encodes CAWSSIRGHYEQYF. Supplemented by reference TRBV30 and TRBJ2-7, the full variable domain reads SQTIHQWPATLVQPVGSPLSLECTVEGTSNPNLYWYRQAAGRGLQLLFYSVGIGQISSEVPQNLSASRPQDRQFILSSKKLLLSDSGFYLCAWSSIRGHYEQYFGPGTRLTVT.

This sequence joins TRBV7-2 and TRBJ2-5; 7 nucleotides match TRBD2. The CDR3 contains 16 residues. With V trimmed by 1 base and J by 2 bases, 7 bases remained unmatched. Germline CDR1 SGHTA, CDR2 FQGNSA. The CDR3: CASSLVGGRVQETQYF. For the CDR3, the DNA is TGTGCCAGCAGCTTAGTCGGAGGGAGGGTGCAAGAGACCCAGTACTTC. The whole variable domain, remainder taken from reference TRBV7-2 and TRBJ2-5, is GAGVSQSPSNKVTEKGKDVELRCDPISGHTALYWYRQSLGQGLEFLIYFQGNSAPDKSGLPSDRFSAERTGGSVSTLTIQRTQQEDSAVYLCASSLVGGRVQETQYFGPGTRLLVL.

The rearrangement uses TRBV5-4 and TRBJ1-1; TRBD1 is a possible D gene (6 bases). The CDR3 has 14 amino acids. Germline-derived CDR1 and CDR2 are SGHNT and YYREEE (reference sequence). Trimming removed 0 bases from V and 6 bases from J, with 12 bases in between. The CDR3 nucleotides are TGTGCCAGCAGCTTGGGGGGGCGGGTGTCTGAAGCTTTCTTT. Encoded protein: CASSLGGRVSEAFF. Filled out from reference TRBV5-4 and TRBJ1-1, the complete variable domain reads ETGVTQSPTHLIKTRGQQVTLRCSSQSGHNTVSWYQQALGQGPQFIFQYYREEENGRGNFPPRFSGLQFPNYSSELNVNALELDDSALYLCASSLGGRVSEAFFGQGTRLTVV.

The chain links TRBV19 to TRBJ2-3; D may be TRBD2 (6 bases). The CDR3 contains 14 residues. Trimming pared 5 bases from V and 3 bases from J, leaving 12 bases between. Looked up from germline, CDR1 is LNHDA and CDR2 is SQIVND (reference sequence). CDR3 in DNA: TGTGCCAGTAGTTTGGGGGGAAGGACAGATACGCAGTATTTT. Protein sequence: CASSLGGRTDTQYF.

The V call is TRBV12-3 or TRBV12-4, the J call TRBJ1-2; D is unresolved. This CDR3 region has 13 residues. V was cut by 5 bases and J by 7 bases, with 14 bases left in between. The CDR3 reads CASSRTDGGGYTF. DNA of the CDR3: TGTGCCAGCAGTCGGACCGACGGAGGTGGCTACACCTTC.

V and J are TRBV7-2 and TRBJ1-1; 10 positions agree with TRBD1. V lost 1 base, J lost 12 bases, and 5 bases stayed unmatched. Germline V lookup: CDR1 SGHTA, CDR2 FQGNSA. The CDR3 has 13 amino acids. This chain's CDR3 is CASSLGQGAKTFF. In DNA, the CDR3 is TGTGCCAGCAGCTTAGGACAGGGGGCGAAGACTTTCTTT.

The gene calls are TRBV5-1 and TRBJ1-1; 8 positions agree with TRBD1. J gave up 2 bases and V 4 bases, and 7 bases lay outside the gene matches. Germline V gene sequence: CDR1 SGHRS, CDR2 YFSETQ. There are 15 residues in the CDR3. For the CDR3, the DNA is TGCGCCAGCAGCCCCTGGACAGGGATAAACACTGAAGCTTTCTTT. Encoded protein: CASSPWTGINTEAFF.

This chain connects TRBV6-5 to TRBJ2-5; 9 bases are a match to TRBD1. Germline CDR1 is MNHEY and CDR2 is SVGAGI. This CDR3 is 15 amino acids long. Germline trimming cut 6 bases from V and 5 bases from J; bases unmatched to any gene: 10. The CDR3: CASRTTGGAGETQYF. CDR3 sequence (DNA): TGTGCCAGCAGGACAACAGGGGGCGCCGGGGAGACCCAGTACTTC.

The V call is TRBV5-1, the J call TRBJ2-7; D is possibly TRBD2 (5 bases). CDR1 is SGHRS, CDR2 YFSETQ, per germline. V was trimmed by 0 bases and J by 1 base, leaving 14 bases between them. The CDR3 runs 16 residues. The CDR3 sequence is CASSLDGGRLSYEQYF. The CDR3 DNA sequence: TGCGCCAGCAGCTTGGATGGAGGCCGTCTATCCTACGAGCAGTACTTC.

On this clone: In the same sample, other DNA sequences code for this CDR3. The V call is TRBV11-2, the J call TRBJ2-7; 11 bases align to TRBD2. V shed 3 bases, J shed 2 bases, and the junction held 3 bases outside the gene matches. Germline V CDR1 and CDR2: SGHAT, FQNNGV. CDR3 length: 15 amino acids. The chain's CDR3 is CASSFTSGGTYEQYF. The CDR3 region has the DNA TGTGCCAGCAGCTTCACTAGCGGGGGCACCTACGAGCAGTACTTC. Combining the CDR3 with reference TRBV11-2 and TRBJ2-7 gives the whole variable domain EAGVAQSPRYKIIEKRQSVAFWCNPISGHATLYWYQQILGQGPKLLIQFQNNGVVDDSQLPKDRFSAERLKGVDSTLKIQPAKLEDSAVYLCASSFTSGGTYEQYFGPGTRLTVT.

The genes are TRBV30 and TRBJ1-4, with D hard to call. In germline, CDR1 is GTSNPN, CDR2 SVGIG (reference sequence). The CDR3 sequence is 15 residues long. Trimming cost V 0 bases and J 8 bases, with 16 bases left between them. In DNA, the CDR3 is TGTGCCTGGAGTGTAAACAGAGGTAAAGGAGAAAAACTGTTTTTT. Its protein product is CAWSVNRGKGEKLFF.

This chain links TRBV5-6 with TRBJ2-7; tentative D call: TRBD2 (5 bases). The CDR3 has 14 amino acids. V was pared by 2 bases and J by 2 bases, with 11 bases between. Germline CDR1 and CDR2: SGHDT and YYEEEE. CDR3 nucleotides: TGTGCCAGCAGCTTCCCTGGGAGAGCCTACGAGCAGTACTTC. Translation gives CASSFPGRAYEQYF.

CDR3 sequence: CASSRDWGTDTEAFF. The CDR3 coding sequence is TGTGCCAGCAGTAGGGACTGGGGCACAGACACTGAAGCTTTCTTT. The J gene is TRBJ1-1, the V gene TRBV6-5; TRBD1 is a possible D gene (5 bases). The CDR3 sequence is 15 residues long. The V and J ends lost 5 bases and 3 bases respectively, with 16 bases between them. CDR1 is MNHEY and CDR2 is SVGAGI in the germline V gene.

The chain recombines TRBV2 with TRBJ2-5; 7 bases align to TRBD2. Germline-derived CDR1 and CDR2 are SNHLY and FYNNEI. V shed 4 bases and J 4 bases; nucleotides not matched to a gene: 6. The CDR3 has 14 residues. The CDR3 spells CASSAGTNRETQYF. The CDR3 DNA sequence: TGTGCCAGCAGTGCCGGGACTAATAGAGAGACCCAGTACTTC.